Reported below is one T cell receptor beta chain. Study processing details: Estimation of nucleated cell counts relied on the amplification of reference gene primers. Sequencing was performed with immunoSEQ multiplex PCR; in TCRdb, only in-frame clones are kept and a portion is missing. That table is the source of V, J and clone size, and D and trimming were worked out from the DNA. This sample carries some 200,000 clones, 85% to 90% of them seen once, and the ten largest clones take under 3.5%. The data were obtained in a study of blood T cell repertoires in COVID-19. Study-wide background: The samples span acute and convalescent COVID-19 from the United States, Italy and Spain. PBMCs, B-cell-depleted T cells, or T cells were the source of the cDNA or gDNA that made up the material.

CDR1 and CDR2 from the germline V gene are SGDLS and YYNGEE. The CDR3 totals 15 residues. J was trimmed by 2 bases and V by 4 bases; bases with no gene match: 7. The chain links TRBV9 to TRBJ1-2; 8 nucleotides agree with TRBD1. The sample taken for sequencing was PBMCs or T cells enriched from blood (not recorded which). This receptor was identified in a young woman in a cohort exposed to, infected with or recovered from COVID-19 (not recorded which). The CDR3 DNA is TGTGCCAGCAGCCTCCGGACAGGGCGAAACTATGGCTACACCTTC. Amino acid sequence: CASSLRTGRNYGYTF.